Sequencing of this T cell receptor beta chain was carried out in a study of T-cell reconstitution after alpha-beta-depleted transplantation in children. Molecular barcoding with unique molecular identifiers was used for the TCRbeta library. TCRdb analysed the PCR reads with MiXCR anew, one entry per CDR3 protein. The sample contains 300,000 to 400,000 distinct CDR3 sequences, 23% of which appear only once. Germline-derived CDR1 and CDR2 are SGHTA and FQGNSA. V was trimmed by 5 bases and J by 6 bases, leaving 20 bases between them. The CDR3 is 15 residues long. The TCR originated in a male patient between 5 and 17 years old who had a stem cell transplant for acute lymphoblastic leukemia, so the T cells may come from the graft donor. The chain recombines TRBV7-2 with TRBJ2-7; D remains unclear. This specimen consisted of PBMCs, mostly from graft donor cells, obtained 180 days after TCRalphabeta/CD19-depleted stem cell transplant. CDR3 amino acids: CASSNPRKSLGEQYF. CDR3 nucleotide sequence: TGTGCCAGCAGCAATCCCAGGAAGTCCCTGGGCGAGCAGTACTTC.